Each of the 24 T cell receptor beta chains below was sequenced from the same sample in a study of glioma-infiltrating T cells. Using RNA template, CDR3s of TCR alpha and beta were amplified with iRepertoire arm-PCR. MiXCR, run by TCRdb on the multiplex PCR reads, gives a single entry per CDR3 protein. This table has around 100,000 distinct CDR3 sequences, 25% to 35% appearing once. The specimen sequenced was glioma tissue, nonneoplastic brain tissue, or PBMCs (not recorded which). The receptors derive from a human donor with low-grade glioma or glioblastoma, undergoing nonglioma brain surgery, or in good health (not recorded which).

The V gene is TRBV19, the J gene TRBJ1-3; D unclear. The CDR3 extends over 12 amino acids. Trimming cost V 7 bases and J 8 bases, with 12 bases left between them. CDR1 and CDR2 (germline): LNHDA, SQIVND (reference sequence). CDR3 DNA: TGTGCCAGTACTCCTACCCGGGACACCATATATTTT. Amino acid sequence: CASTPTRDTIYF.

The chain has TRBV19 and TRBJ1-5; D is perhaps TRBD1 (5 bases). Trimming shortened V by 7 bases and J by 5 bases, and 21 bases separated the two germline ends. Germline V gene lookup returns CDR1 LNHDA and CDR2 SQIVND (reference sequence). The CDR3 loop spans 16 amino acids. CDR3 region: CASNPRPTGTYQPQHF. The CDR3 DNA reads as TGTGCCAGTAACCCACGCCCCACAGGCACCTATCAGCCCCAGCATTTT.

The table lists this clonotype with a few counts. The chain couples TRBV5-4 to TRBJ2-3; D is undetermined. This CDR3 has 16 residues. Germline CDR1 and CDR2: SGHNT and YYREEE (reference sequence). The germline V and J ends were trimmed by 1 base and 2 bases, with 14 bases remaining between them. CDR3 DNA: TGTGCCAGCAGCTTGTATTTACTTGAGGACACAGATACGCAGTATTTT. This gives the protein CASSLYLLEDTDTQYF.

About this clonotype itself: A much larger clone differs by one base, so this may be a read error. The CDR3 bases are TGTGCCAGCAGCCGACGGACAGGGGCAGAGACCCAGTACTTC. It specifies CASSRRTGAETQYF. The chain carries TRBV7-2 and TRBJ2-3; 9 bases line up with TRBD1. With the DNA end fitting TRBJ2-5 better, the J assignment may be wrong. The CDR3 has 14 amino acids. In germline, CDR1 is SGHTA, CDR2 FQGNSA.

The genes are TRBV5-1 and TRBJ1-1; D is ambiguous. CDR1 is SGHRS, CDR2 YFSETQ, per germline. The CDR3 is 15 amino acids. Deletions cut 0 bases from V and 1 base from J, with 10 bases between. The CDR3 DNA follows: TGCGCCAGCAGCTTGGTTGGCGGACCGAACACTGAAGCTTTCTTT. Amino acid sequence: CASSLVGGPNTEAFF.

Points on this clonotype: A much bigger clone sits one base away, suggesting this may be a read error. This chain joins TRBV6-6 and TRBJ1-2; maybe TRBD1 (6 bases). CDR1 and CDR2 (germline): MNHNY, SVGAGI (reference sequence). V dropped 4 bases and J dropped 6 bases, with 18 bases sitting between them. The CDR3 extends over 15 amino acids. This chain's CDR3 is CASSLTQQGSNGYTF. CDR3 nucleotide sequence: TGTGCCAGCAGTTTAACTCAACAGGGTTCAAATGGCTACACCTTC.

Note on this clonotype: Possible read error: a much larger clone is one base away. This chain connects TRBV20-1 to TRBJ1-2; the D gene is possibly TRBD1 (5 bases). The CDR3 has 13 residues. The V and J ends lost 5 bases and 0 bases respectively, with 10 bases between them. The V gene's germline CDR1 is DFQATT and CDR2 SNEGSKA (reference sequence). The CDR3 reads CSASGGANYGYTF. DNA for the CDR3: TGCAGTGCTTCTGGGGGAGCTAACTATGGCTACACCTTC.

This chain links TRBV14 with TRBJ2-3, with TRBD2 identical over 9 bases. The J segment lost 13 bases and the V segment lost 3 bases, leaving 5 bases of the junction unmatched. This CDR3 is built from 12 residues. The germline CDR1 and CDR2 sequences are SGHDN and FVKESK. In DNA form, the CDR3 reads TGTGCCAGCAGCCAGAGCGGGGGGACGAAGTATTTT. Protein sequence: CASSQSGGTKYF.

This clonotype was detected many times. This rearrangement joins TRBV28 to TRBJ1-5, with no clear D. Germline V CDR1 and CDR2: MDHEN, SYDVKM. The length of the CDR3 is 14 residues. The V and J ends lost 2 bases and 4 bases respectively, with 9 bases between them. As DNA, the CDR3 is TGTGCCAGCAGTTTAAGACCTTTGAATCAGCCCCAGCATTTT. It codes for CASSLRPLNQPQHF.

This clonotype was counted between two and nine times. The chain recombines TRBV11-2 with TRBJ2-1; D gene ambiguous. Trimming removed 4 bases at V and 13 bases at J, with 11 bases between. The CDR3 consists of 11 residues. Germline lookup yields CDR1 SGHAT and CDR2 FQNNGV. The CDR3, as DNA: TGTGCCAGCAGCTCGCAAATCCCCCAGTTCTTC. It codes for CASSSQIPQFF.

A word on this clonotype: A clone one base away is much larger, so this may be a read error. The chain uses TRBV20-1 and TRBJ2-5, with D tentatively TRBD2 (5 bases). CDR1 and CDR2 from the germline V gene are DFQATT and SNEGSKA (reference sequence). The germline V and J ends were trimmed by 6 bases and 4 bases, with 21 bases remaining between them. The CDR3 runs 15 residues. This CDR3 is CSAAFQTVGRETQYF. In DNA form, the CDR3 reads TGCAGTGCAGCATTTCAAACAGTGGGGAGAGAGACCCAGTACTTC.

This clonotype was detected once. A single base separates this from a much larger clone, so it may be a read error. V gene TRBV11-2 combines with J gene TRBJ2-5, with D possibly matching TRBD2 (6 bases). The germline V gene has CDR1 SGHAT and CDR2 FQNNGV. The CDR3 is made up of 15 amino acids. V lost 4 bases and J lost 6, with 18 bases in between. The CDR3 DNA follows: TGTGCCAGCAGCTCCGGATCGGGGGAGTTGAAGACCCAGTACTTC. This sequence encodes CASSSGSGELKTQYF.

Note on this clonotype: At one end, the junction sequence differs from germline, possibly due to a read error. The V and J genes are TRBV5-1 and TRBJ1-5, with D hard to call. The CDR3 is 15 amino acids. Germline V gene lookup returns CDR1 SGHRS and CDR2 YFSETQ. The CDR3 region is CASSLDGYSNQPQRF. In nucleotides, the CDR3 is TGCGCCAGCAGCTTGGATGGTTATAGCAATCAGCCCCAGCGTTTT.

This clonotype was counted at least ten times. CDR3 DNA sequence: TGTGCCAGCAGTTCGACAGGGGTGAACGGCTATGGCTACACCTTC. This sequence encodes CASSSTGVNGYGYTF. The chain recombines TRBV28 with TRBJ1-2; 8 bases are a match to TRBD1. Germline trimming cut 4 bases from V and 4 bases from J; bases unmatched to any gene: 8. The CDR3 consists of 15 residues. Germline lookup yields CDR1 MDHEN and CDR2 SYDVKM.

This clonotype was found a few times. This rearrangement joins TRBV10-3 to TRBJ1-1; no clear D. The CDR3 is 13 amino acids. The V end lost 8 bases, the J end lost 1 base, and 11 bases lay between the germline ends. Germline V gene lookup returns CDR1 ENHRY and CDR2 SYGVKD. In DNA form, the CDR3 reads TGTGCCATCGGTAAAGGTCCGAACACTGAAGCTTTCTTT. This sequence encodes CAIGKGPNTEAFF.

This clonotype was recorded a few times. The gene calls are TRBV14 and TRBJ1-3, with no clear D. The germline gives CDR1 SGHDN, CDR2 FVKESK. V lost 1 base to trimming and J lost 1 base, with 8 bases between them. There are 15 residues in the CDR3. The CDR3 DNA reads TGTGCCAGCAGCCAAGTCGGCGTTTCTGGAAACACCATATATTTT. Translated: CASSQVGVSGNTIYF.

The V and J genes are TRBV5-4 and TRBJ1-1, with a weak D call TRBD1 (6 bases). Trimming took 1 base from V and 1 from J, leaving 14 bases between them. CDR1 is SGHNT and CDR2 is YYREEE in the germline V gene (reference sequence). The CDR3 loop spans 16 amino acids. The CDR3 sequence: CASSLSGGARNTEAFF. The CDR3 DNA sequence: TGTGCCAGCAGCTTGAGTGGGGGCGCGAGGAACACTGAAGCTTTCTTT. Filled out from reference TRBV5-4 and TRBJ1-1, the complete variable domain reads ETGVTQSPTHLIKTRGQQVTLRCSSQSGHNTVSWYQQALGQGPQFIFQYYREEENGRGNFPPRFSGLQFPNYSSELNVNALELDDSALYLCASSLSGGARNTEAFFGQGTRLTVV.

Worth noting for this clonotype: One base away lies a much larger clone, so this may be a sequencing read error. The V gene is TRBV27, the J gene TRBJ2-2; 7 bases fit TRBD1. The CDR3 is 17 residues long. Germline V gives CDR1 MNHEY, CDR2 SMNVEV (reference sequence). The CDR3 nucleotides read TGTGCCAGCTGTGGAACGCCGGGACAGTGGAACACCAGGGAGCTGTTTTTT. Protein: CASCGTPGQWNTRELFF.

Notes on this clonotype: One base away lies a much larger clone, so this may be a sequencing read error. This chain links TRBV12-3 or TRBV12-4 with TRBJ2-3, with a possible D match to TRBD2 (6 bases). The CDR3 extends over 15 amino acids. V was clipped by 3 bases and J by 5 bases, with 15 bases between them. For the CDR3, the DNA is TGTGCCAGCAGTTTCAGTGGGGGGTATCAAGATACGCAGTATTTT. Residues: CASSFSGGYQDTQYF.

This clonotype was seen ten or more times. V is TRBV20-1 and J is TRBJ1-2; D gene ambiguous. Germline V gene data show CDR1 as DFQATT and CDR2 as SNEGSKA (reference sequence). The CDR3 is made up of 15 amino acids. Between the trimmed V and J ends, which lost 0 bases and 1 base, there was a span of 12 bases. In nucleotides, the CDR3 is TGCAGTGCTAGAGATAGTACAGACCTTAACTATGGCTACACCTTC. Its protein is CSARDSTDLNYGYTF.

This clonotype appeared many times. This chain links TRBV15 with TRBJ1-1; 7 nucleotides align to TRBD1. Germline V gene sequence: CDR1 LNHNV, CDR2 YYDKDF (reference sequence). This CDR3 has 15 amino acids. V shed 0 bases and J 6 bases; nucleotides not matched to a gene: 7. Written as DNA, the CDR3 is TGTGCCACCAGCAGAGATCGAGGGGGCAGCGCTGAAGCTTTCTTT. It specifies CATSRDRGGSAEAFF. Using reference TRBV15 and TRBJ1-1 for the parts outside the CDR3, the full variable domain is DAMVIQNPRYQVTQFGKPVTLSCSQTLNHNVMYWYQQKSSQAPKLLFHYYDKDFNNEADTPDNFQSRRPNTSFCFLDIRSPGLGDTAMYLCATSRDRGGSAEAFFGQGTRLTVV.

This clonotype has a handful of counts. The V and J genes are TRBV30 and TRBJ2-5; no definite D call. V was clipped by 0 bases and J by 2 bases, with 10 bases between them. The CDR3 extends over 14 amino acids. Looked up from germline, CDR1 is GTSNPN and CDR2 is SVGIG (reference sequence). The DNA for the CDR3 is TGTGCCTGGAGTGTACTGGGAAGTCAAGAGACCCAGTACTTC. It translates to CAWSVLGSQETQYF.

As to this clonotype: A clone one base away is much larger, so this may be a read error. J is TRBJ2-7 and V is TRBV7-2, with D perhaps TRBD2 (6 bases). The V end was cut by 4 bases, the J end by 6 bases, with 16 bases between. The CDR3 spans 14 residues. Germline CDR1 SGHTA, CDR2 FQGNSA. In DNA form, the CDR3 reads TGTGCCAGCAGCTACGCACCGGGAGTAGGCGAGCAGTACTTC. Translated, it gives CASSYAPGVGEQYF.

The gene calls are TRBV2 and TRBJ2-6; D might be TRBD1 (6 bases). The V gene lost 0 bases and the J gene lost 0 bases, with 15 bases spanning the gap. CDR1 is SNHLY, CDR2 FYNNEI, per germline. The CDR3 consists of 19 residues. The CDR3: CASSEAHRAADSGANVLTF. For the CDR3, the DNA is TGTGCCAGCAGTGAAGCCCACAGGGCGGCGGACTCTGGGGCCAACGTCCTGACTTTC. The full variable domain, in which reference TRBV2 and TRBJ2-6 provide the parts outside the CDR3, is EPEVTQTPSHQVTQMGQEVILRCVPISNHLYFYWYRQILGQKVEFLVSFYNNEISEKSEIFDDQFSVERPDGSNFTLKIRSTKLEDSAMYFCASSEAHRAADSGANVLTFGAGSRLTVL.